Following are 22 T cell receptor beta chains from one sample sequenced in a study of human T cells and chemical hapten exposure. Time point denoted: patch test 1, 2 weeks after DPC sensitization. Sample treatment: therapeutic diphenylcyclopropenone sensitization with weekly scalp DPC. TCRdb reprocessed the RACE reads via MiXCR and lists one record per CDR3 protein. The profile shows 65,000 to 85,000 distinct CDR3 sequences, approximately 12% of them singletons. The sequenced sample was whole blood, obtained in connection with sensitization to the hapten diphenylcyclopropenone (DPC). These receptors all stem from a woman aged 55-69 years with alopecia areata. Some clones in this sample may be carry-over from other donors' samples.

This clonotype came up many times. The chain links TRBV5-4 to TRBJ2-2; weak D call: TRBD1 (5 bases). CDR3 size: 16 residues. The V gene lost 0 bases and the J gene lost 2 bases, with 11 bases spanning the gap. Germline-derived CDR1 and CDR2 are SGHNT and YYREEE (reference sequence). In DNA, the CDR3 is TGTGCCAGCAGCTTGGTTATAGGGGTTAACACCGGGGAGCTGTTTTTT. This encodes CASSLVIGVNTGELFF.

This chain joins TRBV5-1 and TRBJ1-5; D call uncertain. The CDR3 sequence is 15 residues long. Germline CDR1 is SGHRS and CDR2 is YFSETQ. Trimming removed 2 bases from V and 1 base from J, with 10 bases in between. The CDR3 loop is CASSFGPGSNQPQHF. CDR3 in DNA: TGCGCCAGCAGCTTCGGACCGGGGAGCAATCAGCCCCAGCATTTT.

This chain links TRBV2 with TRBJ1-5, with 7 bases matching TRBD1. The CDR3 covers 15 residues. The trim removed 4 bases at V and 3 bases at J, leaving 6 bases unmatched. Germline V lookup: CDR1 SNHLY, CDR2 FYNNEI. The CDR3 here is CASSVEDRFNQPQHF. CDR3 nucleotide sequence: TGTGCCAGCAGTGTTGAGGACAGGTTCAATCAGCCCCAGCATTTT.

The CDR3 nucleotides are TGTGCCAGCTCACCCCCGGGACAGGGGAGCTCTGGAAACACCATATATTTT. This gives the protein CASSPPGQGSSGNTIYF. The rearrangement uses TRBV18 and TRBJ1-3; 10 bases are a match to TRBD1. This CDR3 region has 17 residues. The V gene's germline CDR1 is KGHSH and CDR2 LQKENI. J gave up 0 bases and V 3 bases, and 5 bases lay outside the gene matches.

The table lists this clonotype with many counts. The V call is TRBV29-1, the J call TRBJ2-7; perhaps TRBD2 as D (6 bases). Germline-derived CDR1 and CDR2 are SQVTM and ANQGSEA. Trimming stripped 3 bases from V and 2 bases from J, with 14 bases between. The CDR3 is 14 amino acids. CDR3 loop: CSVEEGFETYEQYF. The CDR3 DNA reads as TGCAGCGTTGAGGAGGGATTTGAGACCTACGAGCAGTACTTC.

At least ten counts were recorded for this clonotype. The J gene is TRBJ1-5, the V gene TRBV7-9; the D gene is possibly TRBD1 (6 bases). Germline V gene data show CDR1 as SEHNR and CDR2 as FQNEAQ (reference sequence). This CDR3 is built from 13 residues. V was cut by 5 bases and J by 4 bases, with 9 bases left in between. CDR3 sequence: CASSRQENQPQHF. The CDR3 region has the DNA TGTGCCAGCAGCCGACAGGAGAATCAGCCCCAGCATTTT.

This clonotype was recorded many times. The rearrangement links TRBV20-1 to TRBJ2-7; 9 bases match TRBD1. J was trimmed by 5 bases and V by 6 bases; bases with no gene match: 8. There are 13 residues in the CDR3. Germline lookup yields CDR1 DFQATT and CDR2 SNEGSKA (reference sequence). DNA for the CDR3: TGCAGTGCACCCACGGACAGGGGCGACGAGCAGTACTTC. Amino acids: CSAPTDRGDEQYF.

This clonotype was counted at least ten times. The J gene is TRBJ2-2, the V gene TRBV11-2; 7 bases map to TRBD1. The CDR3 covers 15 residues. Germline loops: CDR1 SGHAT, CDR2 FQNNGV. J was trimmed by 4 bases and V by 5 bases; bases with no gene match: 7. Here the CDR3 DNA reads TGTGCCAGCAGCCTTACAGGGGTCTCCACCGGGGAGCTGTTTTTT. This gives the protein CASSLTGVSTGELFF.

This clonotype was counted many times. The chain is built from TRBV4-2 and TRBJ1-2; D is ambiguous. The CDR3 totals 14 residues. Germline V gene data show CDR1 as LGHNA and CDR2 as YNFKEQ. V gave up 0 bases and J gave up 8 bases, with 13 bases separating them. DNA of the CDR3: TGTGCCAGCAGCCAAGATGGAGGGATTAGGGGCTACACCTTC. This encodes CASSQDGGIRGYTF.

This clonotype was detected ten times or more. For the CDR3, the DNA is TGCGCCAGCAGCTCGGACCCGGGCACTCAGCCCCAGCATTTT. It translates to CASSSDPGTQPQHF. The V gene is TRBV5-1, the J gene TRBJ1-5; no reliable D call. Deletions cut 3 bases from V and 6 bases from J, with 13 bases between. Per germline, CDR1 SGHRS and CDR2 YFSETQ. This CDR3 comprises 14 residues.

V and J are TRBV5-1 and TRBJ2-5; the D call may be TRBD1 or TRBD2 (5 bases each). CDR1 is SGHRS, CDR2 YFSETQ, per germline. Trimming removed 4 bases at V and 0 bases at J, with 10 bases between. This CDR3 spans 14 amino acids. CDR3 sequence reads: CASSPGTNQETQYF. CDR3 sequence (DNA): TGCGCCAGCAGCCCCGGGACGAACCAAGAGACCCAGTACTTC.

The genes are TRBV29-1 and TRBJ2-1; 8 nucleotides line up with TRBD1. CDR3 length: 13 amino acids. J was trimmed by 2 bases and V by 8 bases; bases with no gene match: 5. Germline V lookup: CDR1 SQVTM, CDR2 ANQGSEA. In DNA, the CDR3 is TGCAGCTTCGGACAGGGAGCCTACAATGAGCAGTTCTTC. Protein product: CSFGQGAYNEQFF.

This rearrangement joins TRBV4-1 to TRBJ2-7, with D possibly TRBD2 on 6 matching bases. The germline gives CDR1 MGHRA, CDR2 YSYEKL. V lost 0 bases, J lost 0 bases, and 15 bases lay in between. This CDR3 has 17 amino acids. The CDR3 region has the DNA TGCGCCAGCAGCCAAGAGGAGGGCAGGAGGAGCTCCTACGAGCAGTACTTC. This gives the protein CASSQEEGRRSSYEQYF.

This rearrangement joins TRBV7-2 to TRBJ2-1; D call uncertain. CDR3 length: 15 residues. Germline CDR1 is SGHTA and CDR2 is FQGNSA. The V and J ends lost 6 bases and 13 bases respectively, with 25 bases between them. This chain's CDR3 is CASSFPPGSVLGQFF. In DNA form, the CDR3 reads TGTGCCAGCAGTTTCCCCCCCGGCTCCGTCCTAGGACAGTTCTTC.

Ten or more counts support this clonotype. V usage is TRBV11-2 and J usage is TRBJ2-6; D not certain. The germline gives CDR1 SGHAT, CDR2 FQNNGV. This CDR3 region has 16 residues. V lost 2 bases and J lost 3, with 11 bases in between. The DNA of the CDR3 is TGTGCCAGCAGCTTACAAGGTCCGCGTGGGGCCAACGTCCTGACTTTC. Its translation is CASSLQGPRGANVLTF.

The table lists this clonotype with a few counts. This chain uses TRBV21-1 with TRBJ1-4. TRBV21-1 is designated a pseudogene. The length of the CDR3 is 16 residues. The CDR3, as DNA: TGTGCCAGCGGCGGGCCAGCCACCGGAACTAATGAAAAACTGTTTTTT. It encodes CASGGPATGTNEKLFF.

The table lists this clonotype with a few counts. The chain joins TRBV29-1 to TRBJ2-5; no firm D call. Looked up from germline, CDR1 is SQVTM and CDR2 is ANQGSEA. The ends were cut back, 4 bases at V and 0 bases at J, with 3 bases in the middle. This CDR3 has 11 residues. For the CDR3, the DNA is TGCAGCGTTGGGGACCAAGAGACCCAGTACTTC. Its protein product is CSVGDQETQYF.

This clonotype was detected ten times or more. The V gene is TRBV7-9, the J gene TRBJ1-1; D is unresolved. Trimming cost V 5 bases and J 8 bases, with 9 bases left between them. CDR3 size: 11 residues. From germline, CDR1 is SEHNR and CDR2 FQNEAQ (reference sequence). CDR3 protein: CASSRATEAFF. The DNA for the CDR3 is TGTGCCAGCAGCCGAGCTACCGAAGCTTTCTTT.

The chain is built from TRBV6-5 and TRBJ1-1; D possibly corresponds to TRBD1 (6 bases). The CDR3 has 15 amino acids. The V and J ends lost 1 base and 5 bases respectively, with 14 bases between them. Germline lookup yields CDR1 MNHEY and CDR2 SVGAGI. CDR3: CASSYLGAPGTEAFF. In DNA, the CDR3 is TGTGCCAGCAGTTACTTGGGGGCTCCGGGTACTGAAGCTTTCTTT.

This clonotype was seen a few times. The chain has TRBV2 and TRBJ1-2, with D unclear. The ends were cut back, 4 bases at V and 7 bases at J, with 13 bases in the middle. The CDR3 runs 13 residues. From germline, CDR1 is SNHLY and CDR2 FYNNEI. The CDR3 coding sequence is TGTGCCAGCAGTGTGTTAGCGGGGTCTGGCTACACCTTC. Translation: CASSVLAGSGYTF.

This clonotype was counted ten times or more. The chain is built from TRBV7-6 and TRBJ2-5; D call uncertain. V lost 3 bases and J 7 bases, leaving 9 bases between the germline ends. The CDR3 runs 12 residues. Germline V gene sequence: CDR1 SGHVS, CDR2 FNYEAQ. CDR3 protein: CASSFGRRTQYF. The CDR3 nucleotides are TGTGCCAGCAGCTTCGGTAGGCGGACCCAGTACTTC.

Many counts were recorded for this clonotype. V gene TRBV7-8 combines with J gene TRBJ2-7, with 9 bases lining up with TRBD1. The CDR3 runs 16 residues. CDR1 SGHVS and CDR2 FQNEAQ come from the germline V gene. The trim removed 2 bases at V and 5 bases at J, leaving 10 bases unmatched. The CDR3 sequence is CASSLRPGDRVNEQYF. CDR3 bases: TGTGCCAGCAGCTTAAGGCCCGGGGACAGGGTCAACGAGCAGTACTTC. Full variable domain (remainder filled in from reference TRBV7-8 and TRBJ2-7): GAGVSQSPRYKVAKRGQDVALRCDPISGHVSLFWYQQALGQGPEFLTYFQNEAQLDKSGLPSDRFFAERPEGSVSTLKIQRTQQEDSAVYLCASSLRPGDRVNEQYFGPGTRLTVT.